Reported below is one T cell receptor beta chain. The target antigen is unknown. This specimen belongs to a study of persistence of HIV-infected CD4 T cells. Germline CDR1 SGHTA, CDR2 FQGNSA. Trimming at V came to 5 bases and at J to 8 bases, leaving 18 bases not matched to a gene. This CDR3 region has 18 residues. This nonspecific control used anti-CD3/anti-CD28 bead stimulation of CD4+ T cells. Sorting of responding CD4+ T cells relied on upregulated CD40 ligand together with CD69. Anti-CD28/CD49d costimulation, CD40-blocking antibody and enfuvirtide were given to CD8-depleted PBMCs for about 17 hours. The libraries were made with immunoSEQ version 4 in survey mode. Some clones are missing from TCRdb's copy, which holds only in-frame ones; the method was immunoSEQ multiplex PCR. The sample holds some 40,000 clones; roughly 92% are singletons and the top ten take roughly 1.8%. The study, taken as a whole, reports: Antigen-responding cells were enriched for degenerate expanded CDR3beta sequences. Proviral oligoclonality tracked with TCR oligoclonality within the same sorted cells. TCRbeta richness was lower in CMV- and Gag-responding cells than in anti-CD3/anti-CD28-responding cells.

The material sequenced was CD4+ T cells sorted from PBMCs after roughly 18-hour stimulation, taken from a patient who received antiretroviral therapy. The rearrangement joins TRBV7-2 to TRBJ1-4; 9 bases agree with TRBD1. The receptor comes from an adult man with HIV who was CMV-seropositive. CDR3 nucleotide sequence: TGTGCCAGCAGCCCACGGACAGGGGCTGGAGGGGCTGAGGAAAAACTGTTTTTT. It translates to CASSPRTGAGGAEEKLFF.